Following are 7 T cell receptor beta chains from one sample sequenced in a study of OX40 agonist ivuxolimab in advanced cancers. Profiled with immunoSEQ multiplex PCR; TCRdb holds only in-frame clones, not every one. This sample has about 810 clones, with around 82% found just once. Sampling was performed in a trial of the OX40 agonist ivuxolimab. Every receptor here comes from an adult with an advanced solid tumor such as melanoma, head and neck, liver or kidney cancer.

DNA for the CDR3: TGTGCCAGCAGCCCTGTCCAGGGGGCGAGTGGCTACACCTTC. Its protein is CASSPVQGASGYTF. The gene calls are TRBV11-3 and TRBJ1-2, with 8 bases identical to TRBD1. With 5 bases clipped from V and 7 bases from J, the junction kept 9 bases outside the gene matches. The CDR3 runs 14 residues. Germline CDR1 SGHNT, CDR2 YENEEA.

This clone was observed a few times. The junction departs from germline at one end; a sequencing error may be responsible. The chain carries TRBV6-8 and TRBJ2-4; 8 positions match TRBD1. The CDR3 runs 13 residues. Germline V lookup: CDR1 MNHGY, CDR2 SAAAGT. DNA for the CDR3: TGTGCCAGCAGGACAGGGGCCATAAACATTCAGTACTTC. Protein product: CASRTGAINIQYF.

The chain employs TRBV18 and TRBJ1-6, with a weak D call TRBD1 (5 bases). CDR1 KGHSH and CDR2 LQKENI come from the germline V gene. The V end was cut by 3 bases, the J end by 8 bases, with 11 bases between. The CDR3 totals 14 residues. The CDR3 sequence: CASSPGGKDSPLHF. CDR3 nucleotide sequence: TGTGCCAGCTCACCCGGGGGGAAAGATTCACCCCTCCACTTT.

The table lists this clone with a count of one. The chain has TRBV5-1 and TRBJ2-4; the match to TRBD1 covers 8 bases. Germline V gives CDR1 SGHRS, CDR2 YFSETQ. CDR3 length: 14 residues. V gave up 2 bases and J gave up 5 bases; unmatched junction bases: 3. CDR3: CASSLTGGENIQYF. The DNA of the CDR3 is TGCGCCAGCAGCTTAACAGGGGGAGAAAACATTCAGTACTTC.

The chain joins TRBV18 to TRBJ1-5; possible D gene TRBD1, 5 bases. The germline CDR1 and CDR2 sequences are KGHSH and LQKENI. V lost 6 bases, J lost 6 bases, and 15 bases lay in between. The CDR3 covers 14 residues. The CDR3, as DNA: TGTGCCAGCTCCCGTGACGGGGGTGCTCAGCCCCAGCATTTT. It translates to CASSRDGGAQPQHF.

This sequence joins TRBV6-8 and TRBJ2-7; a possible D gene is TRBD1 (5 bases). The V end lost 2 bases, the J end lost 4 bases, and 6 bases lay between the germline ends. Germline V gives CDR1 MNHGY, CDR2 SAAAGT. The CDR3 is 12 amino acids. CDR3 sequence reads: CASSYRGYEQYF. The CDR3, as DNA: TGTGCCAGCAGTTACAGGGGTTACGAGCAGTACTTC.

The chain has TRBV12-5 and TRBJ1-6; no definite D call. The CDR3 has 14 residues. The germline V gene has CDR1 LGHNT and CDR2 FRNRAP. CDR3 in DNA: TGTGCCAGCACCCCGGGTAGATCTAATTCACCCCTCCACTTT. It translates to CASTPGRSNSPLHF.